The clone carrying this TCR beta chain was seen at least ten times. Its specificity is not known. Trimming left V 5 bases short and J 3 bases short, with 16 bases between. The V gene's germline CDR1 is SGHVS and CDR2 FQNEAQ. This CDR3 region has 15 residues. This specimen comes from a study of T cells in Graves' hyperthyroidism and ophthalmopathy. Whole-study results and caveats: Peripheral blood also featured most of the thyroid clonotypes expanded above 0.001.

From RNA transcripts, TCR beta CDR3 regions were amplified. The TCR CDR3 first-round RT-PCR relied on the HTBI primer set. TCRdb redid the calling of the multiplex PCR reads with MiXCR, one entry per CDR3 protein. This table holds about 260,000 distinct CDR3 sequences, 16% found once. The TCR originated in a woman younger than 35 with Graves' ophthalmopathy. The sample comprised blood. The chain recombines TRBV7-8 with TRBJ1-1, with D possibly being TRBD1 (5 bases). CDR3: CASSKGRVRDTEAFF. For the CDR3, the DNA is TGTGCCAGCAGCAAAGGGAGGGTCAGGGACACTGAAGCTTTCTTT. The full variable domain, with the rest looked up from reference TRBV7-8 and TRBJ1-1, is GAGVSQSPRYKVAKRGQDVALRCDPISGHVSLFWYQQALGQGPEFLTYFQNEAQLDKSGLPSDRFFAERPEGSVSTLKIQRTQQEDSAVYLCASSKGRVRDTEAFFGQGTRLTVV.